These 32 T cell receptor beta chains were sequenced from one sample in a study of CD8 T cells in ankylosing spondylitis. TCRdb reprocessed the 5' RACE reads via MiXCR and lists one record per CDR3 protein. The table lists approximately 220,000 distinct CDR3 sequences, roughly 24% of them singletons. The sequenced material came from blood, either unsorted or a sorted T cell fraction (not recorded which). The receptors stem from a male donor with ankylosing spondylitis or in good health (not recorded which).

This clonotype has just a few counts. V is TRBV12-3 or TRBV12-4 and J is TRBJ1-4, with D uncertain. This CDR3 region has 18 residues. The V gene lost 5 bases and the J gene lost 3 bases, with 22 bases spanning the gap. CDR3 loop: CASSPLSGSLAANEKLFF. CDR3 DNA sequence: TGTGCCAGCAGTCCACTGAGCGGGTCCCTCGCAGCTAATGAAAAACTGTTTTTT.

CDR3 region: CASSPIIQHNEQFF. The DNA for the CDR3 is TGTGCCAGCAGCCCCATTATACAGCACAATGAGCAGTTCTTC. The rearrangement uses TRBV7-9 and TRBJ2-1, with D unclear. The CDR3 contains 14 residues. The germline V and J ends were trimmed by 5 bases and 5 bases, with 13 bases remaining between them. Per the germline V gene, CDR1 is SEHNR and CDR2 is FQNEAQ (reference sequence). Full variable domain (outside the CDR3, taken from reference TRBV7-9 and TRBJ2-1): DTGVSQNPRHKITKRGQNVTFRCDPISEHNRLYWYRQTLGQGPEFLTYFQNEAQLEKSRLLSDRFSAERPKGSFSTLEIQRTEQGDSAMYLCASSPIIQHNEQFFGPGTRLTVL.

This clonotype was detected ten times or more. This chain links TRBV5-1 with TRBJ2-1; perhaps TRBD2 as D (5 bases). Germline V gives CDR1 SGHRS, CDR2 YFSETQ. The V and J ends lost 4 bases and 8 bases respectively, with 16 bases between them. The CDR3 totals 14 residues. The CDR3 sequence is CASSQREYRDEQFF. CDR3 sequence (DNA): TGCGCCAGCAGCCAGAGGGAGTATCGGGATGAGCAGTTCTTC.

This rearrangement joins TRBV20-1 to TRBJ2-3, with 9 bases aligning to TRBD2. Trimming cost V 0 bases and J 1 base; bases outside gene matches: 14. The CDR3 extends over 19 amino acids. Germline V gene data show CDR1 as DFQATT and CDR2 as SNEGSKA (reference sequence). In nucleotides, the CDR3 is TGCAGTGCTAGAGAAGGCCCTATGTTAGCGGGAGCCGGCACAGATACGCAGTATTTT. Translated, it gives CSAREGPMLAGAGTDTQYF.

This clonotype was counted ten times or more. V usage is TRBV27 and J usage is TRBJ1-1; D gene uncertain. CDR1 is MNHEY, CDR2 SMNVEV, per germline (reference sequence). Trimming shortened V by 3 bases and J by 1 base, and 6 bases separated the two germline ends. The CDR3 length is 13 residues. The CDR3 bases are TGTGCCAGCAGTTTTGGGGAGAACACTGAAGCTTTCTTT. The encoded protein is CASSFGENTEAFF.

In this sample, this clonotype turned up many times. The gene calls are TRBV5-1 and TRBJ1-6, with TRBD1 matching over 7 bases. The J segment lost 7 bases and the V segment lost 4 bases, leaving 14 bases of the junction unmatched. The CDR3 spans 17 residues. CDR1 SGHRS and CDR2 YFSETQ come from the germline V gene. This CDR3 reads CASSLWKTPGQNSPLHF. The CDR3 DNA reads as TGCGCCAGCAGCCTATGGAAGACCCCGGGACAGAATTCACCCCTCCACTTT.

This clonotype occurred many times. The gene calls are TRBV4-2 and TRBJ2-5, with a weak D call TRBD1 (5 bases). Germline V gene data show CDR1 as LGHNA and CDR2 as YNFKEQ. Trimming pared 0 bases from V and 2 bases from J, leaving 10 bases between. The CDR3 is 15 residues long. CDR3 sequence: CASSQDGTGQETQYF. CDR3 nucleotides: TGTGCCAGCAGCCAAGATGGAACAGGACAAGAGACCCAGTACTTC.

The rearrangement uses TRBV5-1 and TRBJ2-7; the D gene is possibly TRBD2 (6 bases). Germline loops: CDR1 SGHRS, CDR2 YFSETQ. This CDR3 comprises 14 residues. V dropped 8 bases and J dropped 5 bases, with 20 bases sitting between them. CDR3 nucleotides: TGCGCCAGTGAGGACGTGGCGGGGTCCCACGAGCAGTACTTC. Its translation is CASEDVAGSHEQYF.

This clonotype was picked up a small number of times. J is TRBJ2-1 and V is TRBV20-1; no definite D call. Germline V lookup: CDR1 DFQATT, CDR2 SNEGSKA (reference sequence). The CDR3 is 13 residues long. V gave up 1 base and J gave up 8 bases, with 12 bases separating them. The CDR3 reads CSARVPRNHEQFF. The CDR3 DNA reads TGCAGTGCTAGAGTCCCCAGGAACCATGAGCAGTTCTTC.

This clonotype showed up just a few times. The CDR3 DNA follows: TGCAGTGCAAGTAGCGGACTAGACTTGCCTTCGTCCTACAATGAGCAGTTCTTC. Its protein is CSASSGLDLPSSYNEQFF. The V gene is TRBV20-1, the J gene TRBJ2-1; 7 nucleotides line up with TRBD2. The CDR3 is 18 residues long. The J segment lost 1 base and the V segment lost 6 bases, leaving 18 bases of the junction unmatched. The V gene's germline CDR1 is DFQATT and CDR2 SNEGSKA (reference sequence).

This clonotype was observed a few times. The chain has TRBV12-3 or TRBV12-4 and TRBJ2-3; 10 nucleotides align to TRBD2. The length of the CDR3 is 16 residues. V gave up 4 bases and J gave up 4 bases; unmatched junction bases: 8. The CDR3 nucleotides read TGTGCCAGCAGTTATACTAGCGGGAAAAGGGCAGATACGCAGTATTTT. This sequence encodes CASSYTSGKRADTQYF.

The chain is built from TRBV28 and TRBJ2-3, with unresolved D. The ends were cut back, 2 bases at V and 4 bases at J, with 4 bases in the middle. CDR1 and CDR2 from the germline V gene are MDHEN and SYDVKM. The CDR3 spans 12 residues. The CDR3, as DNA: TGTGCCAGCAGTTTACTGGCAGATACGCAGTATTTT. Protein sequence: CASSLLADTQYF.

This clonotype was seen at least ten times. The gene calls are TRBV7-3 and TRBJ2-1, with D perhaps matching TRBD2 (5 bases). Trimming pared 6 bases from V and 10 bases from J, leaving 25 bases between. Germline CDR1 and CDR2: SGHTA and FQGTGA. This CDR3 spans 16 amino acids. The CDR3 DNA sequence: TGTGCCAGCAGTTCGGGGTATTCTTCCCCTACAATGGAGCAGTTCTTC. It is translated as CASSSGYSSPTMEQFF.

The chain couples TRBV20-1 to TRBJ2-1; 8 bases agree with TRBD2. This CDR3 spans 14 amino acids. Germline V lookup: CDR1 DFQATT, CDR2 SNEGSKA (reference sequence). V dropped 6 bases and J dropped 0; count of bases not matched to a gene: 4. The CDR3: CSAVSGGSYNEQFF. CDR3 in DNA: TGCAGTGCCGTGAGCGGGGGCTCCTACAATGAGCAGTTCTTC.

The CDR3 region is CSVLRGLNSPLHF. The CDR3 coding sequence is TGCAGTGTACTGAGGGGCCTAAATTCACCCCTCCACTTT. V gene TRBV20-1 combines with J gene TRBJ1-6; TRBD1 might be the D (5 bases). CDR1 is DFQATT, CDR2 SNEGSKA, per germline (reference sequence). V was shortened by 7 bases and J by 7 bases, with 14 bases between the two germline ends. The CDR3 loop spans 13 amino acids.

This clonotype was recorded only once. A clone one base away is much larger, so this may be a read error. The conserved closing phenylalanine or tryptophan is absent in this CDR3, likely reflecting a read error. The chain combines TRBV27 with TRBJ2-7; D gene unclear. Per the germline V gene, CDR1 is MNHEY and CDR2 is SMNVEV (reference sequence). V lost 6 bases, J lost 4 bases, and 13 bases lay in between. This CDR3 is built from 13 residues. The CDR3 here is CASSLVVSYEQYL. CDR3 nucleotide sequence: TGTGCCAGCAGCCTCGTGGTCTCTTACGAGCAGTACCTC.

The chain employs TRBV7-6 and TRBJ2-1; TRBD1 matches at 10 bases. CDR3 length: 15 amino acids. Trimming took 1 base from V and 8 from J; bases not matched to a gene: 5. Per germline, CDR1 SGHVS and CDR2 FNYEAQ. The CDR3 nucleotides are TGTGCCAGCAGCTTAGGGGGACAGGGGAGCTATGAGCAGTTCTTC. Translating gives CASSLGGQGSYEQFF.

Of note for this clonotype: The junction shows a germline mismatch at one end, possibly a read error. The chain links TRBV28 to TRBJ2-1; perhaps TRBD1 as D (6 bases). This CDR3 is 12 amino acids long. Germline CDR1 and CDR2: MDHEN and SYDVKM. This CDR3 is CASSHRGSEQFF. In DNA, the CDR3 is TGTGCCAGCAGCCATAGGGGGAGTGAGCAGTTTTTC.

J is TRBJ2-3 and V is TRBV29-1, with D tentatively TRBD2 (6 bases). The germline CDR1 and CDR2 sequences are SQVTM and ANQGSEA. This CDR3 spans 13 amino acids. Trimming removed 4 bases from V and 5 bases from J, with 13 bases in between. In DNA form, the CDR3 reads TGCAGCGTTGTTCGGGGGTCGGGAGATACGCAGTATTTT. Protein: CSVVRGSGDTQYF.

CDR3 protein: CSARVAGDFNEQFF. The CDR3 nucleotides are TGCAGTGCTAGGGTAGCGGGAGATTTCAATGAGCAGTTCTTC. The genes are TRBV20-1 and TRBJ2-1, with TRBD2 matching over 9 bases. V was pared by 3 bases and J by 6 bases, with 6 bases of the junction left unmatched. Germline CDR1 is DFQATT and CDR2 is SNEGSKA (reference sequence). The CDR3 length is 14 residues.

This clonotype was detected ten times or more. The chain links TRBV7-9 to TRBJ2-7; D unresolved. CDR1 and CDR2 from the germline V gene are SEHNR and FQNEAQ (reference sequence). This CDR3 comprises 13 residues. V lost 5 bases and J lost 2, with 10 bases in between. This CDR3 is CASSRPEAYEQYF. The CDR3 DNA follows: TGTGCCAGCAGCCGGCCTGAAGCCTACGAGCAGTACTTC.

This chain joins TRBV20-1 and TRBJ2-2; no definite D call. Germline V lookup: CDR1 DFQATT, CDR2 SNEGSKA (reference sequence). The ends were cut back, 0 bases at V and 2 bases at J, with 7 bases in the middle. The length of the CDR3 is 14 residues. CDR3 sequence: CSAREGSNTGELFF. The DNA of the CDR3 is TGCAGTGCTAGAGAAGGGTCTAACACCGGGGAGCTGTTTTTT.

This clonotype occurred many times. The V call is TRBV29-1, the J call TRBJ2-2; D call uncertain. CDR1 and CDR2 from the germline V gene are SQVTM and ANQGSEA. The CDR3 is 11 amino acids. V shed 5 bases and J shed 6 bases, with 7 bases lying between them. The CDR3 bases are TGCAGCGTTCAGAATCCCGGGGAGCTGTTTTTT. It encodes CSVQNPGELFF.

The chain employs TRBV28 and TRBJ2-2, with a weak D call TRBD1 (6 bases). The CDR3 covers 17 residues. The germline V gene has CDR1 MDHEN and CDR2 SYDVKM. V was trimmed by 6 bases and J by 0 bases, leaving 17 bases between them. The CDR3, as DNA: TGTGCCAGCAGCTACCACCCCTGGGGGCCGAACACCGGGGAGCTGTTTTTT. This gives the protein CASSYHPWGPNTGELFF.

The chain links TRBV6-5 to TRBJ1-5, with TRBD1 matching over 8 bases. Germline V CDR1 and CDR2: MNHEY, SVGAGI. The trim removed 2 bases at V and 2 bases at J, leaving 2 bases unmatched. The CDR3 loop spans 15 amino acids. The DNA of the CDR3 is TGTGCCAGCAGTTACCTGGACAGGGGCAATCAGCCCCAGCATTTT. As protein: CASSYLDRGNQPQHF.

This clonotype was seen repeatedly, ten times or more. The rearrangement uses TRBV5-1 and TRBJ2-1; possible D gene TRBD2, 6 bases. The V gene's germline CDR1 is SGHRS and CDR2 YFSETQ. The CDR3 spans 15 residues. The germline V and J ends were trimmed by 4 bases and 7 bases, with 18 bases remaining between them. This CDR3 is CASSGGLLNANEQFF. The CDR3 coding sequence is TGCGCCAGCAGCGGAGGACTACTAAACGCGAATGAGCAGTTCTTC.

The table lists this clonotype with many counts. The chain joins TRBV5-1 to TRBJ1-1; D unresolved. V gave up 0 bases and J gave up 3 bases, with 9 bases separating them. The CDR3 runs 14 residues. Germline V gene sequence: CDR1 SGHRS, CDR2 YFSETQ. The CDR3 sequence is CASSLEVGYTEAFF. CDR3 DNA sequence: TGCGCCAGCAGCTTGGAGGTAGGATACACTGAAGCTTTCTTT.

V usage is TRBV12-3 or TRBV12-4 and J usage is TRBJ1-1; 7 nucleotides match TRBD1. This CDR3 region has 14 residues. The V gene end was trimmed by 11 bases and the J gene end by 0 bases; junction bases not matched to a gene: 9. This CDR3 reads CAAGAGGLNTEAFF. CDR3 in DNA: TGTGCCGCGGGGGCAGGGGGATTGAACACTGAAGCTTTCTTT.

The V and J genes are TRBV5-1 and TRBJ2-6, with D tentatively TRBD2 (6 bases). V dropped 4 bases and J dropped 0 bases, with 11 bases sitting between them. The CDR3 has 16 residues. Germline V gene lookup returns CDR1 SGHRS and CDR2 YFSETQ. The CDR3 loop reads CASSPRESSGANVLTF. The CDR3 DNA reads TGCGCCAGCAGCCCCCGGGAGAGCTCTGGGGCCAACGTCCTGACTTTC.

The chain couples TRBV4-2 to TRBJ2-7, with TRBD2 matching 11 bases. J was trimmed by 4 bases and V by 0 bases; bases with no gene match: 8. The CDR3 spans 17 residues. Germline-derived CDR1 and CDR2 are LGHNA and YNFKEQ. CDR3 sequence reads: CASSQDPSASGRYEQYF. As DNA, the CDR3 is TGTGCCAGCAGCCAAGACCCCTCGGCTAGCGGGAGGTACGAGCAGTACTTC.

A few counts support this clonotype. This sequence joins TRBV12-3 or TRBV12-4 and TRBJ1-5, with 9 bases fitting TRBD1. The CDR3 loop spans 15 amino acids. Trimming cost V 7 bases and J 6 bases; bases outside gene matches: 10. The CDR3 loop is CASKFGDRESQPQHF. DNA for the CDR3: TGTGCCAGCAAATTTGGGGACAGGGAAAGTCAGCCCCAGCATTTT.

As DNA, the CDR3 is TGTGCCTGGAGTGTGGGACTAGTAAGCTCCTACAATGAGCAGTTCTTC. Its translation is CAWSVGLVSSYNEQFF. The rearrangement joins TRBV30 to TRBJ2-1, with 8 bases identical to TRBD2. The CDR3 sequence is 16 residues long. J gave up 0 bases and V 0 bases, and 4 bases lay outside the gene matches. Looked up from germline, CDR1 is GTSNPN and CDR2 is SVGIG (reference sequence).